The T cell receptor beta chain described here comes from a study of PD-1 blockade in classical Hodgkin lymphoma. Study-wide results and limits: Reasons behind the repertoire differences stay unclear, perhaps disease activity or earlier therapy.

As for this clone: As yet, its antigen is unknown.

Autologous stem cell transplantation was followed by relapse in every patient, and brentuximab vedotin exposure varied. Produced via immunoSEQ multiplex PCR; TCRdb's table is partial and in-frame only. The sample has 110,000 or so clones, 80% to 90% seen once. The CDR3 totals 13 residues. The germline gives CDR1 SGHDT, CDR2 YYEEEE. Trimming left V 0 bases short and J 8 bases short, with 11 bases between. This rearrangement joins TRBV5-6 to TRBJ1-2, with D tentatively TRBD1 (6 bases). The clonotype was recovered from a human donor with classical Hodgkin lymphoma. Specimen: peripheral blood mononuclear cells (PBMCs), collected before the second cycle of nivolumab. The CDR3 protein is CASSLDGGLGYTF. The CDR3 DNA is TGTGCCAGCAGCTTGGACGGGGGGCTCGGCTACACCTTC.